This T cell receptor beta chain was identified in a study of T cells after yellow fever vaccination. This clonotype was seen at least ten times. Its cognate antigen is unknown. As TCR cDNA was made by 5'RACE template switching, a universal primer site and UMIs were added. TCRdb reprocessed the 5' RACE reads via MiXCR and lists one record per CDR3 protein. The sample contains approximately 330,000 distinct CDR3 sequences, roughly an eighth of which appear only once. Study-wide points: CD4 and CD8 compartments shared a small share of clonotypes, likely from convergent recombination. The study noted that FACS-sorted repertoires could contain abundant clonotypes contaminating from the bulk population. Reappearing after the booster were most of the clones from primary vaccination (about 96% CD4, about 88% CD8).

The germline V gene has CDR1 LGHNA and CDR2 YSLEER. The CDR3 runs to 15 residues. With 1 base removed from V and 3 bases from J, the gap between germline ends came to 12 bases. The receptor was derived from a man aged 18 to 30 who received the YFV17D yellow fever vaccine. The sample was CD4+ T cells sorted from PBMCs, taken 15 days after the yellow fever booster vaccination. V is TRBV4-3 and J is TRBJ1-2; D gene unclear. The CDR3 is CASSQGARVDYGYTF. As DNA, the CDR3 is TGCGCCAGCAGCCAAGGGGCACGTGTGGACTATGGCTACACCTTC.